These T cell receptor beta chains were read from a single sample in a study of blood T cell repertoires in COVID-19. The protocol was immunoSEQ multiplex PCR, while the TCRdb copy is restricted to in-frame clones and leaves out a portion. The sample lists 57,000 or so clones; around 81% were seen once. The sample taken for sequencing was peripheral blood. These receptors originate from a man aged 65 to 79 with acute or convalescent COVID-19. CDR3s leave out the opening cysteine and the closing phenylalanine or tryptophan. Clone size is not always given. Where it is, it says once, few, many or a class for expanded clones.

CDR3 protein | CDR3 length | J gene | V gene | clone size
ASSIAGTTYEQY | 12 | TRBJ2-7 | TRBV19 | NA
ASSLALEQPQH | 11 | TRBJ1-5 | TRBV7-2 | NA
ASSHRGSFSGNTIY | 14 | TRBJ1-3 | TRBV3-1/TRBV3-2 | NA
ASSSSGMFRNTEAF | 14 | TRBJ1-1 | TRBV7-2 | NA
ASSEAAGQNYGYT | 13 | TRBJ1-2 | TRBV6-1 | NA
ASSVEHMNTEAF | 12 | TRBJ1-1 | TRBV9 | NA
ASSPQGFGQPQH | 12 | TRBJ1-5 | TRBV7-8 | NA
SAPGQSTDTQY | 11 | TRBJ2-3 | TRBV29-1 | NA
ASSLPPGGGGETQY | 14 | TRBJ2-5 | TRBV5-1 | NA
ASSQDRHEGTEAF | 13 | TRBJ1-1 | TRBV4-1 | NA
ASSLSAGAYTGELF | 14 | TRBJ2-2 | TRBV11-2 | NA
ASSGTSTGELF | 11 | TRBJ2-2 | TRBV10-1 | NA
ASSEGSPLH | 9 | TRBJ1-6 | TRBV25-1 | NA
ASSLTGWGYNEQF | 13 | TRBJ2-1 | TRBV7-2 | NA
ASSLGALTGNEQY | 13 | TRBJ2-7 | TRBV5-6 | few
ASRGEAGGRTDTQY | 14 | TRBJ2-3 | TRBV2 | NA